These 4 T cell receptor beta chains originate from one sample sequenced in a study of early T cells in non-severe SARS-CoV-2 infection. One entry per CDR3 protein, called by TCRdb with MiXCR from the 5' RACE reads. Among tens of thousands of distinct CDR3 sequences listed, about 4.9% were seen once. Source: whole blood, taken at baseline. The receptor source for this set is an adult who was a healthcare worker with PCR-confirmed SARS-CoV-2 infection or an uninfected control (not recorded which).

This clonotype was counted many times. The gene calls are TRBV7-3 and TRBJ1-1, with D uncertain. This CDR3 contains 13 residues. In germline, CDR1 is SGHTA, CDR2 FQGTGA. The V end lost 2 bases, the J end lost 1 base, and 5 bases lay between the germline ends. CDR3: CASSLSANTEAFF. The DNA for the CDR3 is TGTGCCAGCAGCTTATCAGCGAACACTGAAGCTTTCTTT.

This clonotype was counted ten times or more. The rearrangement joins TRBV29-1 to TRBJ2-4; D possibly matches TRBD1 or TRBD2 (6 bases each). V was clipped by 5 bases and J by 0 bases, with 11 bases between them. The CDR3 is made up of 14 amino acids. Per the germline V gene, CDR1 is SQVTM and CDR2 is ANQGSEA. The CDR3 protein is CSVLGGLAKNIQYF. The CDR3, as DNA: TGCAGCGTTCTAGGGGGACTAGCCAAAAACATTCAGTACTTC.

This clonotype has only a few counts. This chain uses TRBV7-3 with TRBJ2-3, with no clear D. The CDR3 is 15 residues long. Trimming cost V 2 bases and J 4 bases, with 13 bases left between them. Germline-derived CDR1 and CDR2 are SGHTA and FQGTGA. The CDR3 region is CASSLGPQGADTQYF. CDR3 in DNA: TGTGCCAGCAGCTTAGGACCCCAAGGTGCAGATACGCAGTATTTT.

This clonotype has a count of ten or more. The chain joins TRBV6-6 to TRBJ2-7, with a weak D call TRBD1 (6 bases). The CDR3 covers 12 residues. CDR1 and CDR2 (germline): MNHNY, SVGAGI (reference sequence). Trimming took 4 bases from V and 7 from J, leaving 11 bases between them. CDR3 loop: CASSLGAREQYF. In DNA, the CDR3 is TGTGCCAGCAGTTTGGGGGCGAGGGAGCAGTACTTC.